This T cell receptor (beta chain) was found in a study of blood T cell repertoires in COVID-19. Looking at the study overall: T cells, B-cell-depleted T cells, or PBMCs provided the cDNA or gDNA that served as material.

Profiling relied on immunoSEQ multiplex PCR, and the TCRdb table lists in-frame clones only, not all of them. Here the sample spans about 110,000 clones, about four fifths being singletons. This CDR3 is 18 amino acids long. V lost 0 bases, J lost 5 bases, and 19 bases lay in between. The germline V gene has CDR1 LGHDT and CDR2 YNNKEL (reference sequence). This clonotype was sampled from a woman in her 70s with acute or convalescent COVID-19. The sequenced sample was peripheral blood. The J gene is TRBJ1-4, the V gene TRBV3-1 (or the pseudogene TRBV3-2), with a tentative D call TRBD1 (5 bases). DNA for the CDR3: TGTGCCAGCAGCCAAGATTGGGTTGCGGGGGGAAGCAATGAAAAACTGTTTTTT. It is translated as CASSQDWVAGGSNEKLFF.